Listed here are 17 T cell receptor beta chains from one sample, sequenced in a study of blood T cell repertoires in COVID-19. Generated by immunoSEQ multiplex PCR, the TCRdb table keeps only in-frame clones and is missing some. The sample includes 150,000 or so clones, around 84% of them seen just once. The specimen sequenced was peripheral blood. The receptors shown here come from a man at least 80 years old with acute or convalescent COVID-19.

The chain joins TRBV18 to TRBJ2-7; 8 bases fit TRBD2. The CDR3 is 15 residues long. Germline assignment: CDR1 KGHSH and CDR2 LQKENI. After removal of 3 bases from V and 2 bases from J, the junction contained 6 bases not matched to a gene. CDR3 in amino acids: CASSPLDGGAYEQYF. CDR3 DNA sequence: TGTGCCAGCTCACCCCTAGACGGGGGGGCCTACGAGCAGTACTTC.

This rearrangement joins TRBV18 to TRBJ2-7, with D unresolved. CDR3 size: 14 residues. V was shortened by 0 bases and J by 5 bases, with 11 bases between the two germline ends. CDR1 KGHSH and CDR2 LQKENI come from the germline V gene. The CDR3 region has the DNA TGTGCCAGCTCACCACCGAGTGCCCAAAACGAGCAGTACGTC. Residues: CASSPPSAQNEQYV.

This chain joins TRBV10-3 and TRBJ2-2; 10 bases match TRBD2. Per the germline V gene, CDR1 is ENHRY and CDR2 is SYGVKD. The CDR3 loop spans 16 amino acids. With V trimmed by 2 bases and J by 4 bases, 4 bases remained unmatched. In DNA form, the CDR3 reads TGTGCCATCAGTGAGATTAGCGGGGGGCTCACCGGGGAGCTGTTTTTT. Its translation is CAISEISGGLTGELFF.

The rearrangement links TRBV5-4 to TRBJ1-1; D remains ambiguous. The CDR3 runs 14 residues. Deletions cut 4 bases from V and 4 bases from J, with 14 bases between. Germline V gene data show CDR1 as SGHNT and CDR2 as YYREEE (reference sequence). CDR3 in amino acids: CASSNPRGSTEAFF. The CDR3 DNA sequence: TGTGCCAGCAGCAACCCACGAGGTTCCACTGAAGCTTTCTTT.

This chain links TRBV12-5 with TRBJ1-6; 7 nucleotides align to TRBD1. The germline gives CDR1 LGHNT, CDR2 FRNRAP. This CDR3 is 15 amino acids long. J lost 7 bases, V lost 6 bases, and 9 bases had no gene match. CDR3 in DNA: TGTGCTAGTGGCACCACAGGGGTAGGAAATTCACCCCTCCACTTT. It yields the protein CASGTTGVGNSPLHF.

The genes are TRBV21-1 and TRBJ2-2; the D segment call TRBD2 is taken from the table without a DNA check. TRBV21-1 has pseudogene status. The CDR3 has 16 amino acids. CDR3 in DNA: TGTGCCAGCAGCACCCCAGGAGGGTCCTTCGGCGGGGAGCTGTTTTTT. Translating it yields CASSTPGGSFGGELFF.

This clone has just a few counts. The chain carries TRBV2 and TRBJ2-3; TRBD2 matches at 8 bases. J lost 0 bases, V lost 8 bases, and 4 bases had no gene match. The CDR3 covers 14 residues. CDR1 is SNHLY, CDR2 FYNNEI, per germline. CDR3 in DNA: TGTGCCAGCTTAGCGGGGATTAGCACAGATACGCAGTATTTT. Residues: CASLAGISTDTQYF.

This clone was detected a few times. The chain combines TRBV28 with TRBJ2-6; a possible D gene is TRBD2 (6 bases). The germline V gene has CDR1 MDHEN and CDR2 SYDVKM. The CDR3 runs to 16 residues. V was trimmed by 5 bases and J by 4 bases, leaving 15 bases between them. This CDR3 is CASSLFGGTGANVLTF. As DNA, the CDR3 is TGTGCCAGCAGTCTATTCGGAGGGACCGGGGCCAACGTCCTGACTTTC.

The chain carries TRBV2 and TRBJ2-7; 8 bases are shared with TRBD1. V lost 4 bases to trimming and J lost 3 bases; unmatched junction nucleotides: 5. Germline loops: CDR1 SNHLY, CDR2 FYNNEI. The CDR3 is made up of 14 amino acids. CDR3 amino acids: CASSAGQGNYEQYF. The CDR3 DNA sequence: TGTGCCAGCAGTGCTGGACAGGGAAACTACGAGCAGTACTTC.

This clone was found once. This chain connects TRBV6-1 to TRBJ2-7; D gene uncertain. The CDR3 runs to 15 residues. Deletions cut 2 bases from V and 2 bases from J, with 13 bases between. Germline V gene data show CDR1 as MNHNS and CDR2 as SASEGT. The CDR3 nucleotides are TGTGCCAGCAGTGAATCTCCCTGGGCCACCTACGAGCAGTACTTC. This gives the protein CASSESPWATYEQYF.

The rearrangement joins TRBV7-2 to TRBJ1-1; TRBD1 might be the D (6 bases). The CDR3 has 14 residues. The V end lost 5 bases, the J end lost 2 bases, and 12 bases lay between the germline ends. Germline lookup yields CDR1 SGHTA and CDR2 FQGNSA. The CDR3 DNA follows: TGTGCCAGCAGCGTAATACAGGGAAACACTGAAGCTTTCTTT. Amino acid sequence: CASSVIQGNTEAFF. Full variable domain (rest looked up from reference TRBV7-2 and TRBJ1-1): GAGVSQSPSNKVTEKGKDVELRCDPISGHTALYWYRQSLGQGLEFLIYFQGNSAPDKSGLPSDRFSAERTGGSVSTLTIQRTQQEDSAVYLCASSVIQGNTEAFFGQGTRLTVV.

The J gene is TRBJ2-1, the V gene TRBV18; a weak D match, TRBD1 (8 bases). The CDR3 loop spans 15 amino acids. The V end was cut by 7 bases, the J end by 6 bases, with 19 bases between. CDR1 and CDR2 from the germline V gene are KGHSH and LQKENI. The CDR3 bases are TGTGCCAGCTGCGTAGGACAGGGAGGGATCAATGAGCAGTTCTTC. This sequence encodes CASCVGQGGINEQFF.

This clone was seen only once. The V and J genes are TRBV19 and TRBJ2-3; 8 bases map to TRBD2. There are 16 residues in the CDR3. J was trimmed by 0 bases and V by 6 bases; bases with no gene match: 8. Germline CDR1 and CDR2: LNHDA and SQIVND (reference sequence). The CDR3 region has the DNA TGTGCCAGTAGGAGACCGAGCGGGGGTAGCACAGATACGCAGTATTTT. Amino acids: CASRRPSGGSTDTQYF.

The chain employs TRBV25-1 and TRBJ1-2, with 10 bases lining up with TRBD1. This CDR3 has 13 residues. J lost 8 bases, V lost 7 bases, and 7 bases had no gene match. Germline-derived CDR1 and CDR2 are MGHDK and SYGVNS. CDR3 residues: CASNPGTGDGYTF. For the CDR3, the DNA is TGTGCCAGCAATCCCGGGACAGGGGACGGCTACACCTTC.

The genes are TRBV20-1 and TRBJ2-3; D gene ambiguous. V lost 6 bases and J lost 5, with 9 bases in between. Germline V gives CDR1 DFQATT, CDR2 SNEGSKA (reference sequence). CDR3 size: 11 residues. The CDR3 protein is CSASAEDTQYF. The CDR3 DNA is TGCAGTGCATCCGCGGAAGATACGCAGTATTTT.

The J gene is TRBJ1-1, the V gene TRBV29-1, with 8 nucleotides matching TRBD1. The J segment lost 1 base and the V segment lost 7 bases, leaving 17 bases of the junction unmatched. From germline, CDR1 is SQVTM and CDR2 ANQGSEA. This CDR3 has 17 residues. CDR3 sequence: CSAQGAISTASNTEAFF. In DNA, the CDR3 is TGCAGCGCCCAGGGGGCGATTTCGACTGCCTCGAACACTGAAGCTTTCTTT.

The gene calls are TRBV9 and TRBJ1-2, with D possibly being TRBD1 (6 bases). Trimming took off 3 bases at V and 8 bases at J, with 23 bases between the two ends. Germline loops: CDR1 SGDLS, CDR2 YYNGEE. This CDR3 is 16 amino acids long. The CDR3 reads CASSEGITGGRWGYTF. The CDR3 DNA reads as TGTGCCAGCAGCGAGGGAATTACTGGGGGCAGGTGGGGCTACACCTTC.